The 22 T cell receptor beta chains given below trace back to one sample, sequenced in a study of T cells in tumors after PD-1 blockade (dated by TCRdb to between 2018 and 2021). Receptors were amplified or captured by the immunoSEQ multiplex PCR assay. TCRdb took this table from immuneACCESS and kept in-frame rearrangements with V and J called. Such tables lack part of the clones; where checked against another copy, unresolved V genes explain under half of the gap, and the rest is unexplained. A total of about 20,000 clones appear in this sample, roughly 73% of them only once. The top ten clones comprise 26% of the sample. This sample's time point label indicates: before anti-PD-1 therapy. Sequences were derived from PBMCs, sampled before anti-PD-1 treatment. All receptors come from a human donor with basal cell carcinoma.

This chain uses TRBV6-1 with TRBJ2-3; TRBD2 might be the D (6 bases). Trimming stripped 3 bases from V and 3 bases from J, with 10 bases between. CDR1 and CDR2 from the germline V gene are MNHNS and SASEGT. The CDR3 is 14 amino acids. The CDR3 sequence: CASSELEGTDTQYF. CDR3 coding DNA: TGTGCCAGCAGTGAGCTGGAGGGAACAGATACGCAGTATTTT.

This chain uses TRBV2 with TRBJ2-1; tentative D call: TRBD2 (6 bases). V lost 6 bases and J 9 bases, leaving 21 bases between the germline ends. Germline lookup yields CDR1 SNHLY and CDR2 FYNNEI. The CDR3 length is 15 residues. CDR3 nucleotide sequence: TGTGCCAGCAGCGGGACCCAGCGGAGGGCAGGTGAGCAGTTCTTC. It translates to CASSGTQRRAGEQFF. The full variable domain, with the rest looked up from reference TRBV2 and TRBJ2-1, is EPEVTQTPSHQVTQMGQEVILRCVPISNHLYFYWYRQILGQKVEFLVSFYNNEISEKSEIFDDQFSVERPDGSNFTLKIRSTKLEDSAMYFCASSGTQRRAGEQFFGPGTRLTVL.

The chain is built from TRBV24-1 and TRBJ2-5; maybe TRBD2 (6 bases). Germline loops: CDR1 KGHDR, CDR2 SFDVKD. This CDR3 region has 13 residues. With 3 bases removed from V and 5 bases from J, the gap between germline ends came to 9 bases. In DNA form, the CDR3 reads TGTGCCACCAGTGATACGGGGAGGGAGACCCAGTACTTC. This gives the protein CATSDTGRETQYF.

With regard to this clone: Other DNA sequences in the same sample also yield this CDR3. This chain joins TRBV2 and TRBJ2-1; 7 bases agree with TRBD2. V shed 11 bases and J 0 bases; nucleotides not matched to a gene: 22. The CDR3 contains 19 residues. Per germline, CDR1 SNHLY and CDR2 FYNNEI. The CDR3 spells CACCYGWAGVGSSYNEQFF. CDR3 coding DNA: TGTGCCTGCTGTTATGGGTGGGCGGGGGTGGGGAGCTCCTACAATGAGCAGTTCTTC.

About this clone: Its ends do not fully match the called genes, so a read error is possible. The V and J genes are TRBV2 and TRBJ2-1; a possible D gene is TRBD2 (5 bases). Germline-derived CDR1 and CDR2 are SNHLY and FYNNEI. The CDR3 has 19 residues. The CDR3 sequence is CACSDGWARVGSSYNEQFF. CDR3 in DNA: TGTGCCTGCAGTGATGGGTGGGCGCGGGTGGGGAGCTCCTACAATGAGCAGTTCTTC.

The CDR3 loop is CASSPSSGANVLTF. The CDR3 nucleotides are TGTGCCAGCAGCCCTAGCTCTGGGGCCAACGTCCTGACTTTC. V is TRBV7-3 and J is TRBJ2-6, with unresolved D. With 5 bases removed from V and 0 bases from J, the gap between germline ends came to 5 bases. The germline gives CDR1 SGHTA, CDR2 FQGTGA. The CDR3 runs to 14 residues.

The chain carries TRBV6-5 and TRBJ1-2; possible D gene TRBD1, 6 bases. Per germline, CDR1 MNHEY and CDR2 SVGAGI. Trimming cost V 0 bases and J 8 bases, with 13 bases left between them. CDR3 length: 14 residues. The chain's CDR3 is CASSYSTRGDGYTF. The CDR3, as DNA: TGTGCCAGCAGTTACTCGACCAGGGGTGACGGCTACACCTTC.

The V call is TRBV30, the J call TRBJ2-7; 10 nucleotides agree with TRBD1. Germline trimming cut 5 bases from V and 6 bases from J; bases unmatched to any gene: 7. Germline CDR1 and CDR2: GTSNPN and SVGIG (reference sequence). This CDR3 comprises 13 residues. The CDR3 sequence: CAWQTGGLFEQYF. The CDR3 DNA follows: TGTGCCTGGCAGACAGGGGGCCTGTTCGAGCAGTACTTC.

The V gene is TRBV3-1 (or the pseudogene TRBV3-2), the J gene TRBJ2-3; no firm D call. The CDR3 is 13 amino acids. V gave up 0 bases and J gave up 6 bases, with 7 bases separating them. Germline V gene data show CDR1 as LGHDT and CDR2 as YNNKEL (reference sequence). CDR3 DNA: TGTGCCAGCAGCCAAGATTTGCGGGATACGCAGTATTTT. Amino acid sequence: CASSQDLRDTQYF.

The chain combines TRBV7-2 with TRBJ2-7, with 8 bases lining up with TRBD1. The germline CDR1 and CDR2 sequences are SGHTA and FQGNSA. CDR3 length equals 14 residues. The V and J ends lost 0 bases and 6 bases, in that order; junction bases with no gene match: 4. The CDR3 is CASSLAARGLEQYF. The CDR3 DNA is TGTGCCAGCAGCTTAGCCGCCAGGGGGCTCGAGCAGTACTTC.

This clone was seen a few times. V and J are TRBV7-9 and TRBJ2-7; D is unresolved. With 5 bases removed from V and 5 bases from J, the gap between germline ends came to 13 bases. This CDR3 is 13 amino acids long. Per the germline V gene, CDR1 is SEHNR and CDR2 is FQNEAQ (reference sequence). Here the CDR3 DNA reads TGTGCCAGCAGCCTAGAGGATATGCACGAGCAGTACTTC. Translating it yields CASSLEDMHEQYF.

The gene calls are TRBV3-1 (or the pseudogene TRBV3-2) and TRBJ2-7; tentatively, D is TRBD1 or TRBD2 (6 bases each). V lost 3 bases and J lost 4, with 13 bases in between. CDR3 length: 14 amino acids. Germline CDR1 reads LGHDT; CDR2 reads YNNKEL (reference sequence). CDR3 sequence: CASSHSGAGYEQYF. The CDR3 bases are TGTGCCAGCAGCCACTCGGGGGCTGGGTACGAGCAGTACTTC.

The chain couples TRBV10-2 to TRBJ2-5; D perhaps matches TRBD2 (6 bases). With 4 bases removed from V and 3 bases from J, the gap between germline ends came to 12 bases. The CDR3 extends over 14 amino acids. CDR1 is WSHSY and CDR2 is SAAADI in the germline V gene. The DNA for the CDR3 is TGCGCCAGCAGTGTAGGAGGGAGCGAAGAGACCCAGTACTTC. Protein product: CASSVGGSEETQYF.

The chain couples TRBV27 to TRBJ2-7; 7 bases fit TRBD1. The V segment lost 4 bases and the J segment 0 bases; nucleotides outside the gene matches: 3. Germline CDR1 and CDR2: MNHEY and SMNVEV (reference sequence). The length of the CDR3 is 14 residues. The CDR3 loop is CASSSRGSSYEQYF. CDR3 DNA: TGTGCCAGCAGTTCCAGGGGGAGCTCCTACGAGCAGTACTTC.

The gene calls are TRBV4-3 and TRBJ2-2; no reliable D call. Germline CDR1 and CDR2: LGHNA and YSLEER. CDR3 length equals 13 residues. Trimming cost V 1 base and J 4 bases, with 4 bases left between them. The CDR3 loop is CASSQGTTGELFF. Written as DNA, the CDR3 is TGCGCCAGCAGCCAAGGAACCACCGGGGAGCTGTTTTTT.

The V gene is TRBV6-5, the J gene TRBJ1-4; D call uncertain. Germline CDR1 reads MNHEY; CDR2 reads SVGAGI. The CDR3 consists of 14 residues. The ends were cut back, 6 bases at V and 0 bases at J, with 8 bases in the middle. CDR3: CASRKTATNEKLFF. CDR3 nucleotides: TGTGCCAGCAGGAAGACGGCAACTAATGAAAAACTGTTTTTT.

This clone was detected once. The chain combines TRBV7-9 with TRBJ2-7; 12 bases map to TRBD2. In germline, CDR1 is SEHNR, CDR2 FQNEAQ (reference sequence). Losses at the gene ends were 0 bases for V and 4 bases for J; bases not matched to a gene: 4. This CDR3 has 16 amino acids. CDR3: CASSLAGLAGRYEQYF. In DNA, the CDR3 is TGTGCCAGCAGCTTAGCGGGACTAGCGGGCCGTTACGAGCAGTACTTC.

In this sample, this clone turned up once. This chain connects TRBV7-3 to TRBJ2-2; the D is unclear. Germline assignment: CDR1 SGHTA and CDR2 FQGTGA. This CDR3 comprises 12 residues. V lost 5 bases and J 1 base, leaving 2 bases between the germline ends. CDR3 in DNA: TGTGCCAGCAGCCTGAACACCGGGGAGCTGTTTTTT. This sequence encodes CASSLNTGELFF.

This rearrangement joins TRBV7-9 to TRBJ2-4, with D unclear. Trimming removed 5 bases at V and 2 bases at J, with 13 bases between. CDR3 length: 15 amino acids. Germline CDR1 SEHNR, CDR2 FQNEAQ (reference sequence). In DNA, the CDR3 is TGTGCCAGCAGCCTTGTCGGTGTATCCAAAAACATTCAGTACTTC. Protein: CASSLVGVSKNIQYF.

This chain links TRBV28 with TRBJ1-5; D might be TRBD1 (5 bases). The CDR3 has 14 residues. From germline, CDR1 is MDHEN and CDR2 SYDVKM. The V gene lost 5 bases and the J gene lost 1 base, with 9 bases spanning the gap. The CDR3 is CASSPWGSNQPQHF. The CDR3 coding sequence is TGTGCCAGCAGTCCCTGGGGGAGCAATCAGCCCCAGCATTTT.

J is TRBJ2-1 and V is TRBV7-3, with D possibly TRBD2 on 6 matching bases. CDR1 and CDR2 from the germline V gene are SGHTA and FQGTGA. The V end lost 1 base, the J end lost 5 bases, and 9 bases lay between the germline ends. The length of the CDR3 is 14 residues. This chain's CDR3 is CASSLSGDHNEQFF. CDR3 bases: TGTGCCAGCAGCTTAAGCGGGGACCACAATGAGCAGTTCTTC. Supplemented by reference TRBV7-3 and TRBJ2-1, the full variable domain reads GAGVSQTPSNKVTEKGKYVELRCDPISGHTALYWYRQSLGQGPEFLIYFQGTGAADDSGLPNDRFFAVRPEGSVSTLKIQRTERGDSAVYLCASSLSGDHNEQFFGPGTRLTVL.

V gene TRBV15 combines with J gene TRBJ1-6, with D possibly matching TRBD1 (6 bases). V lost 3 bases, J lost 5 bases, and 11 bases lay in between. The CDR3 consists of 15 residues. Germline CDR1 reads LNHNV; CDR2 reads YYDKDF (reference sequence). The CDR3 spells CATSRNRVNNSPLHF. In nucleotides, the CDR3 is TGTGCCACCAGCAGGAACAGGGTAAATAATTCACCCCTCCACTTT.